This entry lists 29 T cell receptor beta chains sequenced from one sample in a study of blood T cell repertoires in COVID-19. The method was immunoSEQ multiplex PCR; TCRdb's version includes in-frame clones alone and lacks a portion of them. The table records some 68,000 clones, about 86% of them present only once. Sequenced: peripheral blood. All receptors come from a man aged 50 to 60 with active COVID-19.

CDR3 nucleotides: TGTGCCAGCAGCGACCGGTCGGGCGGGAGAGGTGAGACCCAGTACTTC. It specifies CASSDRSGGRGETQYF. The rearrangement uses TRBV3-1 (or the pseudogene TRBV3-2) and TRBJ2-5; 7 bases agree with TRBD2. V dropped 5 bases and J dropped 5; count of bases not matched to a gene: 14. This CDR3 has 16 residues. Per the germline V gene, CDR1 is LGHDT and CDR2 is YNNKEL (reference sequence).

This chain uses TRBV5-1 with TRBJ1-6, with D perhaps matching TRBD1 (6 bases). V was trimmed by 2 bases and J by 9 bases, leaving 18 bases between them. The CDR3 runs 16 residues. CDR1 SGHRS and CDR2 YFSETQ come from the germline V gene. CDR3 sequence (DNA): TGCGCCAGCAGCTTACAGGGCTGGGGATTTGGTTCACCCCTCCACTTT. This sequence encodes CASSLQGWGFGSPLHF.

This clone was seen a few times. V is TRBV5-1 and J is TRBJ2-7, with 13 bases fitting TRBD2. V gave up 7 bases and J gave up 4 bases; unmatched junction bases: 5. Germline values: CDR1 SGHRS, CDR2 YFSETQ. The CDR3 covers 14 residues. CDR3 loop: CASRTSGSSYEQYF. CDR3 nucleotide sequence: TGCGCCAGCCGGACTAGCGGGAGTTCTTACGAGCAGTACTTC. Full variable domain (remainder filled in from reference TRBV5-1 and TRBJ2-7): KAGVTQTPRYLIKTRGQQVTLSCSPISGHRSVSWYQQTPGQGLQFLFEYFSETQRNKGNFPGRFSGRQFSNSRSEMNVSTLELGDSALYLCASRTSGSSYEQYFGPGTRLTVT.

CDR3 nucleotides: TGTGCCAGCAGTTACTCGCGGGGGGGCCATCAGTTCTTC. Translation gives CASSYSRGGHQFF. The rearrangement links TRBV6-2 or TRBV6-3 to TRBJ2-1, with 9 nucleotides matching TRBD2. CDR1 MNHEY and CDR2 SVGEGT come from the germline V gene. The CDR3 contains 13 residues. V shed 0 bases, J shed 13 bases, and the junction held 4 bases outside the gene matches.

This clone was seen a single time. The chain joins TRBV6-2 or TRBV6-3 to TRBJ2-7, with 9 bases identical to TRBD1. CDR3 length: 16 amino acids. Germline CDR1 MNHEY, CDR2 SVGEGT. The V gene end was trimmed by 0 bases and the J gene end by 5 bases; junction bases not matched to a gene: 8. The CDR3 reads CASSYSKGTGTHEQYF. The CDR3 DNA is TGTGCCAGCAGTTACTCGAAAGGGACAGGGACCCACGAGCAGTACTTC.

The CDR3 is CASRRQGGGYTF. Written as DNA, the CDR3 is TGTGCCAGCAGACGACAGGGAGGCGGCTACACCTTC. This chain links TRBV27 with TRBJ1-2; 7 bases are shared with TRBD1. V was clipped by 6 bases and J by 8 bases; unmatched bases: 6. Germline V lookup: CDR1 MNHEY, CDR2 SMNVEV (reference sequence). The CDR3 length is 12 residues.

The chain links TRBV9 to TRBJ2-2, with 10 nucleotides matching TRBD2. The junction had 10 bases not matched to a gene; V was cut back by 3 bases and J by 5 bases. This CDR3 contains 17 residues. Germline V gene sequence: CDR1 SGDLS, CDR2 YYNGEE. CDR3 loop: CASSETGTSDRTGELFF. The CDR3 nucleotides read TGTGCCAGCAGCGAAACCGGGACTAGCGATAGGACCGGGGAGCTGTTTTTT.

This chain connects TRBV15 to TRBJ2-7, with 8 positions matching TRBD1. Germline CDR1 and CDR2: LNHNV and YYDKDF (reference sequence). The CDR3 loop spans 15 amino acids. V lost 0 bases, J lost 4 bases, and 5 bases stayed unmatched. The CDR3 sequence is CATSRDRDRLYEQYF. In DNA, the CDR3 is TGTGCCACCAGCAGAGATAGGGACAGGTTATACGAGCAGTACTTC.

This sequence joins TRBV4-3 and TRBJ2-1; 10 nucleotides agree with TRBD2. The CDR3 runs 15 residues. V was pared by 1 base and J by 4 bases, with 1 base of the junction left unmatched. The V gene's germline CDR1 is LGHNA and CDR2 YSLEER. The CDR3 here is CASSQGAGGYNEQFF. CDR3 coding DNA: TGCGCCAGCAGCCAAGGAGCGGGAGGGTACAATGAGCAGTTCTTC.

The rearrangement uses TRBV7-3 and TRBJ2-6, with D unresolved. The CDR3 extends over 14 amino acids. Germline CDR1 SGHTA, CDR2 FQGTGA. V lost 3 bases, J lost 2 bases, and 5 bases lay in between. In nucleotides, the CDR3 is TGTGCCAGCAGCTTTTCGGCTGGGGCCAACGTCCTGACTTTC. Its protein product is CASSFSAGANVLTF.

The V gene is TRBV28, the J gene TRBJ1-4; no clear D gene. The CDR3 loop spans 14 amino acids. Trimming removed 2 bases at V and 4 bases at J, with 8 bases between. Germline CDR1 and CDR2: MDHEN and SYDVKM. The CDR3 DNA is TGTGCCAGCAGTTTAGCCCGGTTTAATGAAAAACTGTTTTTT. Protein: CASSLARFNEKLFF.

The rearrangement uses TRBV30 and TRBJ2-7, with 10 bases aligning to TRBD1. Trimming took 1 base from V and 3 from J; bases not matched to a gene: 3. The length of the CDR3 is 14 residues. Germline CDR1 reads GTSNPN; CDR2 reads SVGIG (reference sequence). The CDR3 here is CAWSAGTGVYEQYF. Written as DNA, the CDR3 is TGTGCCTGGAGTGCCGGGACAGGGGTCTACGAGCAGTACTTC. Supplemented by reference TRBV30 and TRBJ2-7, the full variable domain reads SQTIHQWPATLVQPVGSPLSLECTVEGTSNPNLYWYRQAAGRGLQLLFYSVGIGQISSEVPQNLSASRPQDRQFILSSKKLLLSDSGFYLCAWSAGTGVYEQYFGPGTRLTVT.

This chain uses TRBV10-3 with TRBJ1-4; the match to TRBD1 covers 7 bases. The CDR3 length is 14 residues. J was trimmed by 4 bases and V by 10 bases; bases with no gene match: 9. Germline assignment: CDR1 ENHRY and CDR2 SYGVKD. CDR3 sequence reads: CATGQRGDNEKLFF. The CDR3 nucleotides read TGTGCCACGGGACAGAGGGGAGATAATGAAAAACTGTTTTTT.

The chain carries TRBV6-5 and TRBJ2-5, with a possible D match to TRBD2 (6 bases). The CDR3 contains 13 residues. The V gene's germline CDR1 is MNHEY and CDR2 SVGAGI. Trimming pared 9 bases from V and 2 bases from J, leaving 13 bases between. The CDR3 DNA follows: TGTGCCAGTGGCGGGGCGATTCAAGAGACCCAGTACTTC. This translates into CASGGAIQETQYF.

The V and J genes are TRBV11-3 and TRBJ1-4; D is perhaps TRBD1 (6 bases). The germline CDR1 and CDR2 sequences are SGHNT and YENEEA. Deletions cut 1 base from V and 4 bases from J, with 10 bases between. The CDR3 runs to 15 residues. CDR3 sequence (DNA): TGTGCCAGCAGCTTAGGGGGACACATTAATGAAAAACTGTTTTTT. This translates into CASSLGGHINEKLFF.

This chain connects TRBV18 to TRBJ1-3; possible D gene TRBD1, 5 bases. V was cut by 5 bases and J by 1 base, with 15 bases left in between. The CDR3 covers 16 residues. Germline assignment: CDR1 KGHSH and CDR2 LQKENI. The chain's CDR3 is CASSDWTRQSGNTIYF. In DNA form, the CDR3 reads TGTGCCAGCTCAGATTGGACACGCCAGTCTGGAAACACCATATATTTT.

This sequence joins TRBV6-5 and TRBJ2-7; 8 bases fit TRBD1. The CDR3 sequence is 14 residues long. Germline V lookup: CDR1 MNHEY, CDR2 SVGAGI. The junction had 9 bases not matched to a gene; V was cut back by 9 bases and J by 2 bases. CDR3 region: CASKVGQGTYEQYF. The CDR3 coding sequence is TGTGCCAGTAAGGTAGGACAGGGTACCTACGAGCAGTACTTC.

The chain joins TRBV25-1 to TRBJ1-4; 9 nucleotides match TRBD1. CDR3 length: 14 residues. V was pared by 8 bases and J by 7 bases, with 8 bases of the junction left unmatched. Germline V lookup: CDR1 MGHDK, CDR2 SYGVNS. This CDR3 is CASGRQGDGEKLFF. The DNA of the CDR3 is TGTGCCAGCGGAAGACAGGGGGATGGTGAAAAACTGTTTTTT.

The V and J genes are TRBV7-8 and TRBJ2-7, with 7 bases identical to TRBD1. With 5 bases clipped from V and 2 bases from J, the junction kept 12 bases outside the gene matches. Germline V lookup: CDR1 SGHVS, CDR2 FQNEAQ. The CDR3 is made up of 16 amino acids. This chain's CDR3 is CASSDPGQPPTYEQYF. The CDR3 DNA sequence: TGTGCCAGCAGCGACCCGGGACAGCCCCCTACCTACGAGCAGTACTTC.

This clone has just one count. The chain carries TRBV10-3 and TRBJ2-3; 8 positions match TRBD2. The trim removed 7 bases at V and 6 bases at J, leaving 3 bases unmatched. The CDR3 extends over 12 amino acids. Germline assignment: CDR1 ENHRY and CDR2 SYGVKD. The CDR3 loop is CAIKSGGDTQYF. Written as DNA, the CDR3 is TGTGCCATCAAGTCGGGAGGGGATACGCAGTATTTT.

This clone came up once. The rearrangement joins TRBV5-6 to TRBJ2-1, with a weak D call TRBD2 (6 bases). CDR1 is SGHDT, CDR2 YYEEEE, per germline. The CDR3 contains 15 residues. The V gene lost 0 bases and the J gene lost 4 bases, with 11 bases spanning the gap. In DNA, the CDR3 is TGTGCCAGCAGCTTGGAACTTAGCGGTTACAATGAGCAGTTCTTC. It translates to CASSLELSGYNEQFF.

This clone was seen once. V and J are TRBV7-9 and TRBJ2-2, with 11 bases matching TRBD2. With V trimmed by 6 bases and J by 6 bases, 6 bases remained unmatched. There are 15 residues in the CDR3. Germline loops: CDR1 SEHNR, CDR2 FQNEAQ (reference sequence). CDR3 region: CASRRTSGRPGELFF. The CDR3, as DNA: TGTGCCAGCAGGCGAACTAGCGGGAGACCCGGGGAGCTGTTTTTT.

This chain links TRBV11-3 with TRBJ1-6; 11 bases match TRBD1. The CDR3 covers 16 residues. The J segment lost 4 bases and the V segment lost 3 bases, leaving 2 bases of the junction unmatched. Per the germline V gene, CDR1 is SGHNT and CDR2 is YENEEA. CDR3 nucleotide sequence: TGTGCCAGCAGCTTGGGGACAGGGGGTTATAATTCACCCCTCCACTTT. Translating gives CASSLGTGGYNSPLHF.

The chain recombines TRBV5-4 with TRBJ2-1; 8 bases agree with TRBD1. Germline CDR1 SGHNT, CDR2 YYREEE (reference sequence). Trimming took 0 bases from V and 0 from J; bases not matched to a gene: 2. The CDR3 sequence is 16 residues long. The CDR3 loop reads CASSLGGQASYNEQFF. The CDR3, as DNA: TGTGCCAGCAGCTTGGGGGGACAGGCCTCCTACAATGAGCAGTTCTTC.

The V and J genes are TRBV14 and TRBJ2-7; D might be TRBD2 (6 bases). The germline CDR1 and CDR2 sequences are SGHDN and FVKESK. The CDR3 contains 13 residues. Trimming pared 4 bases from V and 5 bases from J, leaving 12 bases between. The CDR3 here is CASSRGTFNEQYF. DNA of the CDR3: TGTGCCAGCAGCCGCGGGACTTTTAACGAGCAGTACTTC.

The V call is TRBV5-6, the J call TRBJ2-5, with 8 positions matching TRBD1. CDR1 is SGHDT and CDR2 is YYEEEE in the germline V gene. CDR3 length: 15 residues. The junction had 6 bases not matched to a gene; V was cut back by 2 bases and J by 3 bases. CDR3 in DNA: TGTGCCAGCAGCTTACGTGGACAGGGAGAAGAGACCCAGTACTTC. Protein: CASSLRGQGEETQYF. The full variable domain, in which reference TRBV5-6 and TRBJ2-5 provide the parts outside the CDR3, is DAGVTQSPTHLIKTRGQQVTLRCSPKSGHDTVSWYQQALGQGPQFIFQYYEEEERQRGNFPDRFSGHQFPNYSSELNVNALLLGDSALYLCASSLRGQGEETQYFGPGTRLLVL.

This chain links TRBV5-5 with TRBJ1-1; TRBD1 matches 11 bases. Germline V gene sequence: CDR1 SGHKS, CDR2 YYEKEE (reference sequence). The CDR3 consists of 14 residues. Germline trimming cut 4 bases from V and 5 bases from J; bases unmatched to any gene: 4. The CDR3 DNA follows: TGTGCCAGCAGCCCAAGGGACAGGGGGACTGAAGCTTTCTTT. Its protein product is CASSPRDRGTEAFF.

The J gene is TRBJ2-5, the V gene TRBV14; 12 bases agree with TRBD1. V gave up 4 bases and J gave up 5 bases; unmatched junction bases: 8. Germline V gives CDR1 SGHDN, CDR2 FVKESK. The CDR3 consists of 16 residues. CDR3 region: CASSPRDRGLRETQYF. The CDR3 nucleotides read TGTGCCAGCAGCCCCCGGGACAGGGGGCTTCGGGAGACCCAGTACTTC.

This clone was seen more than once but under ten times. The chain combines TRBV7-2 with TRBJ2-1; 7 bases map to TRBD2. This CDR3 region has 16 residues. V shed 1 base, J shed 8 bases, and the junction held 11 bases outside the gene matches. Germline V gene sequence: CDR1 SGHTA, CDR2 FQGNSA. CDR3 DNA sequence: TGTGCCAGCAGCTTAGGGGGTGGCGGGGGTAGTTATGAGCAGTTCTTC. Its translation: CASSLGGGGGSYEQFF.